Listed below are T cell receptor beta chains from one sample, sequenced in a study of cytomegalovirus exposure and HLA in healthy donors. TCRdb keeps only in-frame clones here, not all; method: immunoSEQ multiplex PCR. The sample yields 100,000 to 150,000 clones, nearly 90% seen once. Sequenced material: PBMCs. The receptors were gathered from a woman aged 18-35 years in good health and CMV-seronegative. Each CDR3 is given with its conserved first and last residue. Each record gives: CDR3 protein, CDR3 DNA, clone size, D gene, J gene, CDR3 length, V gene. A D gene is named only where the DNA matches it firmly. Clone size is stated in some rows and not others, as once, few, many or a class when expanded.

CDR3: CASKQAGGSTDTQYF
DNA: TGTGCCAGCAAACAAGCGGGGGGCTCCACAGATACGCAGTATTTT
size: .
D: TRBD2
J: TRBJ2-3
length: 15
V: TRBV6-4

CDR3: CASSLGTQQGYYGYTF
DNA: TGCGCCAGCAGCTTGGGGACCCAACAGGGCTACTATGGCTACACCTTC
size: .
D: .
J: TRBJ1-2
length: 16
V: TRBV5-1

CDR3: CASSDYRSPWGSPLHF
DNA: TGTGCCAGCAGTGATTATAGGTCCCCTTGGGGCTCACCCCTCCACTTT
size: .
D: .
J: TRBJ1-6
length: 16
V: TRBV6-1

CDR3: CAWSVRIRDYPRSGTQYF
DNA: TGTGCCTGGAGTGTACGTATCCGGGACTACCCCCGTTCAGGTACGCAGTATTTT
size: .
D: TRBD2
J: TRBJ2-3
length: 18
V: TRBV30

CDR3: CASSRTTGTSGGVEDTQYF
DNA: TGCGCCAGCAGCCGGACGACCGGGACTAGCGGGGGGGTCGAAGATACGCAGTATTTT
size: .
D: TRBD2
J: TRBJ2-3
length: 19
V: TRBV5-1

CDR3: CASREEGTYGYTF
DNA: TGCGCCAGTCGTGAAGAGGGCACCTATGGCTACACCTTC
size: .
D: .
J: TRBJ1-2
length: 13
V: TRBV5-1

CDR3: CASSYTGTGDGYTF
DNA: TGTGCCAGCAGTTACACAGGGACAGGCGACGGCTACACCTTC
size: .
D: TRBD1
J: TRBJ1-2
length: 14
V: TRBV6-6

CDR3: CASSLRAGVEAFF
DNA: TGTGCCAGCAGCCTTAGGGCGGGAGTTGAAGCTTTCTTT
size: .
D: .
J: TRBJ1-1
length: 13
V: TRBV7-8

CDR3: CSVNAQGNQYF
DNA: TGCAGTGTTAACGCCCAGGGGAATCAGTACTTC
size: .
D: .
J: TRBJ2-5
length: 11
V: TRBV20-1

CDR3: CASSLLVAGGPGPDTQYF
DNA: TGCGCCAGCAGCTTGTTAGTAGCGGGGGGGCCGGGCCCAGATACGCAGTATTTT
size: .
D: TRBD2
J: TRBJ2-3
length: 18
V: TRBV5-1

CDR3: CASSLSTGSYEQYF
DNA: TGTGCCAGCAGCTTATCCACAGGCTCCTACGAGCAGTACTTC
size: .
D: .
J: TRBJ2-7
length: 14
V: TRBV7-9

CDR3: CATKRSDRANTGELFF
DNA: TGTGCCACCAAACGCTCCGACAGGGCGAACACCGGGGAGCTGTTTTTT
size: .
D: TRBD1
J: TRBJ2-2
length: 16
V: TRBV19

CDR3: CSVRGTTNPYEQYF
DNA: TGCAGCGTTCGTGGGACAACTAACCCCTACGAGCAGTACTTC
size: .
D: .
J: TRBJ2-7
length: 14
V: TRBV29-1

CDR3: CASSLELWTENNQPQHF
DNA: TGTGCCAGCAGCTTGGAGCTCTGGACAGAGAATAATCAGCCCCAGCATTTT
size: .
D: .
J: TRBJ1-5
length: 17
V: TRBV5-8

CDR3: CSGKMGQGVEKLFF
DNA: TGCAGCGGCAAGATGGGACAGGGGGTTGAAAAACTGTTTTTT
size: .
D: TRBD1
J: TRBJ1-4
length: 14
V: TRBV29-1

CDR3: CASSDVRGSNQPQHF
DNA: TGTGCCAGCAGTGACGTCAGGGGAAGCAATCAGCCCCAGCATTTT
size: .
D: .
J: TRBJ1-5
length: 15
V: TRBV6-1

CDR3: CASSPKITGPDTEAFF
DNA: TGTGCCAGCAGCCCGAAAATAACAGGGCCCGACACTGAAGCTTTCTTT
size: .
D: .
J: TRBJ1-1
length: 16
V: TRBV7-6

CDR3: CASSIFVRQGLNTEAFF
DNA: TGTGCCAGTAGTATATTTGTCAGGCAGGGGCTAAACACTGAAGCTTTCTTT
size: once
D: .
J: TRBJ1-1
length: 17
V: TRBV19

CDR3: CASSDSSGGSTDTQYF
DNA: TGTGCCAGCAGTGACTCTAGCGGGGGTAGCACAGATACGCAGTATTTT
size: .
D: TRBD2
J: TRBJ2-3
length: 16
V: TRBV6-4

CDR3: CASNSQGLTGEKLFF
DNA: TGTGCCAGCAACTCCCAGGGTCTCACCGGGGAAAAACTGTTTTTT
size: .
D: .
J: TRBJ1-4
length: 15
V: TRBV6-1

CDR3: CASSQGGSPNEKLFF
DNA: TGCGCCAGCAGCCAAGGAGGGTCCCCTAATGAAAAACTGTTTTTT
size: .
D: .
J: TRBJ1-4
length: 15
V: TRBV4-1

CDR3: CASRRLQGSYEQYF
DNA: TGTGCCAGCAGGAGACTACAGGGTTCCTACGAGCAGTACTTC
size: few
D: .
J: TRBJ2-7
length: 14
V: TRBV11-2

CDR3: CASSLGSGQETQYF
DNA: TGCGCCAGCAGCCTCGGTAGCGGGCAAGAGACCCAGTACTTC
size: .
D: TRBD2
J: TRBJ2-5
length: 14
V: TRBV5-1

CDR3: CASSPPTGPQHF
DNA: TGTGCCAGCTCACCACCTACCGGGCCCCAGCATTTT
size: .
D: .
J: TRBJ1-5
length: 12
V: TRBV18

CDR3: CASSPSGGARSSYEQYF
DNA: TGTGCCAGCAGTCCTAGCGGGGGGGCCCGGAGCTCCTACGAGCAGTACTTC
size: .
D: TRBD2
J: TRBJ2-7
length: 17
V: TRBV27

CDR3: CASSDRGFDSPLHF
DNA: TGTGCCAGCTCGGACAGGGGGTTCGATTCACCCCTCCACTTT
size: .
D: TRBD1
J: TRBJ1-6
length: 14
V: TRBV18

CDR3: CASSVARVGYEQYF
DNA: TGTGCCAGCAGCGTAGCCCGGGTTGGCTACGAGCAGTACTTC
size: .
D: .
J: TRBJ2-7
length: 14
V: TRBV6-1

CDR3: CASRQQGAYEQYF
DNA: TGTGCCAGCAGACAACAGGGGGCCTACGAGCAGTACTTC
size: .
D: TRBD1
J: TRBJ2-7
length: 13
V: TRBV6-5

CDR3: CASSSPTYEQYF
DNA: TGTGCCAGCAGCTCCCCAACCTACGAGCAGTACTTC
size: .
D: .
J: TRBJ2-7
length: 12
V: TRBV7-9

CDR3: CASSAPTGSGYTF
DNA: TGTGCCAGCAGCGCACCAACAGGGTCTGGCTACACCTTC
size: .
D: .
J: TRBJ1-2
length: 13
V: TRBV9

CDR3: CASSRSPTNEKLFF
DNA: TGTGCCAGCAGCCGCAGTCCAACTAATGAAAAACTGTTTTTT
size: .
D: .
J: TRBJ1-4
length: 14
V: TRBV6-1

CDR3: CASRLSGTGNTGELFF
DNA: TGTGCCAGCAGATTATCCGGGACAGGGAACACCGGGGAGCTGTTTTTT
size: .
D: TRBD1
J: TRBJ2-2
length: 16
V: TRBV11-2

CDR3: CASSPLLMNTEAFF
DNA: TGCGCCAGCAGCCCCCTACTCATGAACACTGAAGCTTTCTTT
size: .
D: .
J: TRBJ1-1
length: 14
V: TRBV5-1

CDR3: CASSVQGGKETQYF
DNA: TGTGCCAGCAGCGTTCAGGGCGGGAAAGAGACCCAGTACTTC
size: .
D: .
J: TRBJ2-5
length: 14
V: TRBV9

CDR3: CASLEDSLSSGANVLTF
DNA: TGCGCCAGTCTTGAAGACAGCCTTAGCTCTGGGGCCAACGTCCTGACTTTC
size: .
D: .
J: TRBJ2-6
length: 17
V: TRBV10-2

CDR3: CASSYDNLANYGYTF
DNA: TGTGCCAGCAGTTACGACAATTTAGCTAACTATGGCTACACCTTC
size: .
D: .
J: TRBJ1-2
length: 15
V: TRBV6-6

CDR3: CASSLKGGNYGYTF
DNA: TGTGCCAGCAGTTTGAAGGGAGGTAACTATGGCTACACCTTC
size: few
D: .
J: TRBJ1-2
length: 14
V: TRBV27

CDR3: CASSPQRGGRQNIQYF
DNA: TGTGCCAGTAGTCCCCAGCGGGGGGGCCGACAAAACATTCAGTACTTC
size: .
D: TRBD2
J: TRBJ2-4
length: 16
V: TRBV19

CDR3: CASSPGQGASNEKLFF
DNA: TGCGCCAGCAGCCCTGGACAGGGGGCATCTAATGAAAAACTGTTTTTT
size: .
D: TRBD1
J: TRBJ1-4
length: 16
V: TRBV5-1

CDR3: CASSRENEKLFF
DNA: TGTGCCAGCAGCCGAGAAAATGAAAAACTGTTTTTT
size: .
D: .
J: TRBJ1-4
length: 12
V: TRBV13

CDR3: CASSLVQAGTEAFF
DNA: TGTGCCAGCAGCTTAGTCCAGGCAGGGACTGAAGCTTTCTTT
size: .
D: .
J: TRBJ1-1
length: 14
V: TRBV13